This passage covers 21 T cell receptor beta chains from one sample sequenced in a study of blood T cells in healthy people across ages. Together with a sample-barcoded 5' primer, a J-beta primer mix was included in a second PCR lasting roughly 7 to 11 cycles. TCRdb reprocessed the 5' RACE reads with MiXCR, giving one entry per CDR3 protein. Altogether over 500,000 distinct CDR3 sequences are present, around 50% being singletons, with the ten largest covering 13%. Sequencing was performed on blood. Receptors were obtained from an elderly woman in good health.

This rearrangement joins TRBV20-1 to TRBJ2-4; 7 nucleotides align to TRBD2. Losses at the gene ends were 6 bases for V and 0 bases for J; bases not matched to a gene: 8. Germline CDR1 and CDR2: DFQATT and SNEGSKA (reference sequence). The CDR3 runs to 15 residues. DNA of the CDR3: TGCAGTGCCACGCTAGCGGTCCTAGCCAAAAACATTCAGTACTTC. Amino acids: CSATLAVLAKNIQYF.

This clonotype was detected only a few times. This chain joins TRBV5-1 and TRBJ1-4, with D possibly being TRBD1 (5 bases). CDR1 and CDR2 from the germline V gene are SGHRS and YFSETQ. V lost 1 base, J lost 7 bases, and 23 bases lay in between. The CDR3 is made up of 18 amino acids. CDR3 nucleotides: TGCGCCAGCAGCTTGAAGTCCAGGGTTTTATCCAGGAGTGAAAAACTGTTTTTT. This codes for CASSLKSRVLSRSEKLFF. Supplemented by reference TRBV5-1 and TRBJ1-4, the full variable domain reads KAGVTQTPRYLIKTRGQQVTLSCSPISGHRSVSWYQQTPGQGLQFLFEYFSETQRNKGNFPGRFSGRQFSNSRSEMNVSTLELGDSALYLCASSLKSRVLSRSEKLFFGSGTQLSVL.

This clonotype was seen ten or more times. CDR3 region: CASRNERNNEQFF. The CDR3, as DNA: TGTGCCAGCAGGAACGAGAGGAACAATGAGCAGTTCTTC. V and J are TRBV2 and TRBJ2-1; D uncertain. The CDR3 is 13 residues long. Germline V CDR1 and CDR2: SNHLY, FYNNEI. Trimming cost V 6 bases and J 5 bases, with 11 bases left between them.

This clonotype has ten or more counts. J is TRBJ2-1 and V is TRBV24-1; D not resolved. The V gene lost 4 bases and the J gene lost 7 bases, with 16 bases spanning the gap. This CDR3 contains 15 residues. The germline V gene encodes CDR1 KGHDR and CDR2 SFDVKD. In nucleotides, the CDR3 is TGTGCCACCAGTGACCCTGTTTCGTGGGGAAATGAGCAGTTCTTC. This encodes CATSDPVSWGNEQFF.

A note on this clonotype: A much larger clone differs by one base, so this may be a read error. The rearrangement links TRBV7-6 to TRBJ2-3; TRBD1 might be the D (5 bases). Germline CDR1 SGHVS, CDR2 FNYEAQ. The CDR3 runs 18 residues. Here the CDR3 reads CASSPQLVLGPSTYTQYF. The CDR3 region has the DNA TGTGCCAGCAGCCCCCAGTTGGTCTTGGGGCCGAGCACATATACGCAGTATTTT.

The table lists this clonotype with a few counts. This sequence joins TRBV12-3 or TRBV12-4 and TRBJ2-3; perhaps TRBD2 as D (6 bases). The germline V and J ends were trimmed by 3 bases and 3 bases, with 10 bases remaining between them. The CDR3 is 14 amino acids. The CDR3 spells CASSFNGSTDTQYF. CDR3 bases: TGTGCCAGCAGTTTCAACGGGAGTACAGATACGCAGTATTTT.

The rearrangement uses TRBV4-2 and TRBJ1-2; no definite D call. Germline V lookup: CDR1 LGHNA, CDR2 YNFKEQ. V lost 2 bases to trimming and J lost 4 bases, with 11 bases between them. The CDR3 consists of 14 residues. CDR3 DNA sequence: TGTGCCAGCAGCCAACCTCAGCCGAGCTATGGCTACACCTTC. Translated, it gives CASSQPQPSYGYTF.

This clonotype appeared many times. The genes are TRBV2 and TRBJ1-1; the match to TRBD1 covers 10 bases. J lost 4 bases, V lost 7 bases, and 6 bases had no gene match. The CDR3 extends over 14 amino acids. In germline, CDR1 is SNHLY, CDR2 FYNNEI. The chain's CDR3 is CASTMDRGGTEAFF. The DNA of the CDR3 is TGTGCCAGCACCATGGACAGGGGGGGCACTGAAGCTTTCTTT.

In this sample, this clonotype turned up many times. The J gene is TRBJ1-2, the V gene TRBV7-9; 7 bases are a match to TRBD1. The junction had 8 bases not matched to a gene; V was cut back by 3 bases and J by 7 bases. The length of the CDR3 is 14 residues. Germline V gene sequence: CDR1 SEHNR, CDR2 FQNEAQ (reference sequence). The CDR3 sequence: CASSFPIGQAGYTF. The CDR3 nucleotides are TGTGCCAGCAGCTTCCCGATCGGACAGGCTGGCTACACCTTC.

This clonotype was counted at least ten times. This sequence joins TRBV10-3 and TRBJ2-7, with TRBD1 matching 8 bases. CDR1 is ENHRY, CDR2 SYGVKD, per germline. Germline trimming cut 6 bases from V and 5 bases from J; bases unmatched to any gene: 9. The length of the CDR3 is 14 residues. The CDR3 reads CAIRDRDSINEQYF. CDR3 bases: TGTGCCATCAGGGACAGGGATTCTATAAACGAGCAGTACTTC.

The V call is TRBV29-1, the J call TRBJ1-4, with TRBD1 identical over 7 bases. The germline CDR1 and CDR2 sequences are SQVTM and ANQGSEA. CDR3 length: 13 amino acids. J was trimmed by 8 bases and V by 7 bases; bases with no gene match: 10. The CDR3 loop reads CSAQGGFSEKLFF. CDR3 DNA: TGCAGCGCCCAGGGGGGTTTTAGCGAAAAACTGTTTTTT.

This clonotype was seen a few times. A read error may be the cause here, since a much bigger clone is one base away. V and J are TRBV15 and TRBJ1-2, with a possible D match to TRBD1 (5 bases). The germline V gene encodes CDR1 LNHNV and CDR2 YYDKDF (reference sequence). With 0 bases removed from V and 8 bases from J, the gap between germline ends came to 28 bases. CDR3 size: 19 residues. This CDR3 is CATSRDLDGGGRRSSGYTF. The CDR3 region has the DNA TGTGCCACCAGCAGAGATTTGGATGGGGGGGGACGGCGGTCCTCAGGCTACACCTTC.

The J gene is TRBJ2-7, the V gene TRBV12-3 or TRBV12-4; 7 bases are shared with TRBD1. The trim removed 5 bases at V and 2 bases at J, leaving 9 bases unmatched. The CDR3 totals 15 residues. The CDR3 nucleotides are TGTGCCAGCAGTGCAACCGGGACAGAACCCTACGAGCAGTACTTC. It is translated as CASSATGTEPYEQYF.

CDR3 coding DNA: TGTGCCAGCTCCGACACAAGTGTCACCGGGGAGCTGTTTTTT. Translation: CASSDTSVTGELFF. The chain carries TRBV18 and TRBJ2-2; no firm D call. This CDR3 has 14 residues. The germline V gene has CDR1 KGHSH and CDR2 LQKENI. The V gene lost 6 bases and the J gene lost 4 bases, with 12 bases spanning the gap.

This clonotype occurred once. The gene calls are TRBV9 and TRBJ2-1; a possible D gene is TRBD2 (6 bases). TRBJ2-7 matches the DNA end more closely, so the J call is doubtful. CDR1 is SGDLS, CDR2 YYNGEE, per germline. The CDR3 contains 16 residues. CDR3: CASSVGSGVAYNEQYF. In DNA form, the CDR3 reads TGTGCCAGCAGCGTAGGCTCGGGGGTCGCCTACAATGAGCAGTACTTC.

This clonotype occurred a few times. This chain links TRBV28 with TRBJ1-6, with TRBD1 matching over 11 bases. CDR1 is MDHEN, CDR2 SYDVKM, per germline. V shed 6 bases and J 10 bases; nucleotides not matched to a gene: 11. The length of the CDR3 is 16 residues. In DNA, the CDR3 is TGTGCCAGCAGAACCGGACAGGGGGCTTTTTTATCACCCCTCCACTTT. Its translation: CASRTGQGAFLSPLHF.

This clonotype has a count of ten or more. The chain joins TRBV2 to TRBJ2-1; 7 bases are shared with TRBD1. CDR1 is SNHLY, CDR2 FYNNEI, per germline. The V and J ends lost 6 bases and 12 bases, in that order; junction bases with no gene match: 20. The CDR3 has 16 amino acids. This CDR3 is CASSRRQGELTMRQFF. Written as DNA, the CDR3 is TGTGCCAGCAGCCGGAGGCAGGGGGAGCTTACAATGAGGCAGTTCTTC.

The gene calls are TRBV15 and TRBJ2-3; 8 bases map to TRBD2. There are 14 residues in the CDR3. The V gene's germline CDR1 is LNHNV and CDR2 YYDKDF (reference sequence). V was pared by 8 bases and J by 2 bases, with 6 bases of the junction left unmatched. The CDR3 region is CATLSGGYTDTQYF. Written as DNA, the CDR3 is TGTGCCACCCTCAGCGGGGGTTACACAGATACGCAGTATTTT.

V and J are TRBV7-2 and TRBJ2-5; D possibly uses TRBD1 or TRBD2 (6 bases each). Germline V CDR1 and CDR2: SGHTA, FQGNSA. The CDR3 length is 15 residues. Trimming pared 2 bases from V and 4 bases from J, leaving 14 bases between. The CDR3 region has the DNA TGTGCCAGCAGCTTATTAGGGGGGCCCGGAGAGACCCAGTACTTC. Amino acid sequence: CASSLLGGPGETQYF.

This clonotype was seen more than once but under ten times. A much larger clone lies one base from this, so it may be a read error. The chain recombines TRBV10-1 with TRBJ2-7; D is perhaps TRBD1 (5 bases). The CDR3 is 14 residues long. V shed 5 bases and J shed 7 bases, with 18 bases lying between them. The germline V gene has CDR1 WNHNN and CDR2 SYGVQD (reference sequence). This CDR3 is CASSPGPRINEQYF. CDR3 DNA sequence: TGCGCCAGCAGTCCAGGGCCAAGGATCAATGAGCAGTACTTC.

This clonotype was counted ten times or more. The chain joins TRBV6-5 to TRBJ2-1, with D maybe TRBD2 (6 bases). The CDR3 runs to 14 residues. V gave up 6 bases and J gave up 7 bases, with 16 bases separating them. Per germline, CDR1 MNHEY and CDR2 SVGAGI. CDR3 region: CASSAAGRVNEQFF. CDR3 DNA sequence: TGTGCCAGCAGCGCCGCGGGGCGGGTTAATGAGCAGTTCTTC.